This entry concerns a single T cell receptor beta chain. Its antigen remains unidentified. No quality values exist for individual bases; no much larger clone is one base distant. TCRbeta CDR3 regions were amplified from genomic DNA using the immunoSEQ Assay, a bias-controlled multiplex PCR. As for the original processing: Nucleated cell counts per sample were estimated from amplification of reference gene primers within the assay. To quantify the absolute abundance of each unique TCRbeta CDR3 rearrangement, sequence reads were collapsed and filtered. For each sample, productive Simpson clonality was calculated as the square root of Simpson's diversity index across productive rearrangements. What TCRdb holds here is the immuneACCESS table cut down to in-frame rearrangements. Part of the clones is not present; checked against another copy, under half of the missing clones reflect an unresolved V gene, and the others are unexplained. That table is the source of V, J and clone size, and D and trimming were worked out from the DNA. This sample comprises about 190,000 clones, roughly 80% of them detected only once. The biggest ten clones account for around 20% of the sample.

Sequences MNHEY (CDR1) and SMNVEV (CDR2) are obtained from the germline V gene (reference sequence). V lost 6 bases and J lost 6 bases, and the count of bases not matched to a germline gene is 9. The CDR3 runs 14 amino acids, cysteine and phenylalanine included. The entry retains the CDR3 DNA only, 42 bases that are in frame from base 1. The collaborating institutions used their own protocols to collect whole blood in K2EDTA tubes. Collaborator samples were shipped for TCRbeta analysis as frozen whole blood, isolated PBMCs, or DNA extracted from either sample type. The data stem from a study of blood T cell repertoires in COVID-19 (TCRdb year 2020). Regarding the study in general: Collaborator samples came from the United States, Italy and Spain and covered acute and convalescent phases of COVID-19. The prospective study material was composed of cDNA or gDNA derived from T cells, B-cell-depleted T cells, or PBMCs. Deeply sampled blood TCRbeta repertoires from subjects exposed to, actively infected with, or recovered from COVID-19 were included in the dataset. The repertoires were released in a freely available public database intended as a resource for research on the immune response to SARS-CoV-2. Samples came from the ongoing ImmuneRACE study (first 160 participants) plus 1,254 subjects from 6 global collaborators. Sample metadata almost always included a de-identified subject ID, COVID-19 status, age in years and sex. Where HLA class I and class II types were available, the types were taken from metadata supplied by the sample provider, not from assay-based typing. Findings and caveats that apply to the study as a whole: The quantity of clinical and demographic metadata differed by source and by participant and was supplied without curation.

The sequence derives from a human donor in a cohort sampled during active COVID-19. The sequencing sample was made of peripheral blood. The V and J genes are TRBV27 and TRBJ2-3, with 7 bases matching TRBD2. The encoded CDR3 is CASRALGGSDTQYF. The bases are TGTGCCAGCAGAGCCCTGGGGGGGAGTGATACGCAGTATTTT.